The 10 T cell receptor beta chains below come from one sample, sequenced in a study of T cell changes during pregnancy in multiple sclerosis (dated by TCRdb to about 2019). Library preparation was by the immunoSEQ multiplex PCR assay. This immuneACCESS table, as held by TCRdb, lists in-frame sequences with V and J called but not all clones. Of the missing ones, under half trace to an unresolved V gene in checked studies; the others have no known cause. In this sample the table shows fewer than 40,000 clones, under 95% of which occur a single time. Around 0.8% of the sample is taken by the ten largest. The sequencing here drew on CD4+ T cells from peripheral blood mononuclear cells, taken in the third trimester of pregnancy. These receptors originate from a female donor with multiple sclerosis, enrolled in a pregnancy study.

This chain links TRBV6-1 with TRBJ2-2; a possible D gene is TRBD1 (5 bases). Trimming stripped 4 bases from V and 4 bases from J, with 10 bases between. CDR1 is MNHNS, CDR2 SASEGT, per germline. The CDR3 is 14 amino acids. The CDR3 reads CASSGTLLTGELFF. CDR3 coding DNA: TGTGCCAGCAGTGGGACATTGCTCACCGGGGAGCTGTTTTTT.

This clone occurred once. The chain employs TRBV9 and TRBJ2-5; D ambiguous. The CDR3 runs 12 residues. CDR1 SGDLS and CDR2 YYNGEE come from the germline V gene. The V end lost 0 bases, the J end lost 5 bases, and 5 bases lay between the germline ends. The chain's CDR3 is CASSVDLETQYF. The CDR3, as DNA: TGTGCCAGCAGCGTAGATCTTGAGACCCAGTACTTC.

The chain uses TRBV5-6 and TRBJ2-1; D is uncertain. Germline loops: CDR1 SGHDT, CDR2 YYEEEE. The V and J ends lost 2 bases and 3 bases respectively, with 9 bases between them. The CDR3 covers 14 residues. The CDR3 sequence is CASSFYLNYNEQFF. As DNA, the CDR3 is TGTGCCAGCAGCTTCTACCTGAACTACAATGAGCAGTTCTTC.

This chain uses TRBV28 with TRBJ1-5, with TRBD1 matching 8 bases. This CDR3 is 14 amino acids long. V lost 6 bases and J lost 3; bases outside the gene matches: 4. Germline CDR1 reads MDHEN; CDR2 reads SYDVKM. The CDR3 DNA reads TGTGCCAGCAGGGGGGACAGGCCCAATCAGCCCCAGCATTTT. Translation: CASRGDRPNQPQHF.

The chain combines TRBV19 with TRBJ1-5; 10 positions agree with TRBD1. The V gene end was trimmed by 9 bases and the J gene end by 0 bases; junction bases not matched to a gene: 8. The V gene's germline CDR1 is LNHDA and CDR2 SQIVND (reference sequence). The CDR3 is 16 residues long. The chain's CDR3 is CASADRGRDSNQPQHF. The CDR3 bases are TGTGCCAGCGCCGACAGGGGGCGGGATAGCAATCAGCCCCAGCATTTT.

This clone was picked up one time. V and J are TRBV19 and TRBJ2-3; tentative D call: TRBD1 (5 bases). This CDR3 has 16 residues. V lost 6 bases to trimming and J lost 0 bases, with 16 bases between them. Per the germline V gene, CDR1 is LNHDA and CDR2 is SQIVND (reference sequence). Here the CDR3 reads CASSSTVRRSTDTQYF. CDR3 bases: TGTGCCAGTAGCTCGACAGTGAGAAGAAGCACAGATACGCAGTATTTT.

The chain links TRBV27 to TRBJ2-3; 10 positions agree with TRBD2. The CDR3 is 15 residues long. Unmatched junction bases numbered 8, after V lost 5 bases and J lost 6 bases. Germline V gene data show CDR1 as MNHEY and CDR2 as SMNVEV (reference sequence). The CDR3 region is CASSPLAGVPDTQYF. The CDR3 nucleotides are TGTGCCAGCAGTCCGCTAGCGGGAGTACCCGATACGCAGTATTTT.

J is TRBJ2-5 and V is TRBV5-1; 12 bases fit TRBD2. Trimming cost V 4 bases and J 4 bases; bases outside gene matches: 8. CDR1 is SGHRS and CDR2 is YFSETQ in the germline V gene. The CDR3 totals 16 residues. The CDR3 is CASSPLTSGRGETQYF. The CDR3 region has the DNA TGCGCCAGCAGCCCTTTGACTAGCGGGAGAGGAGAGACCCAGTACTTC.

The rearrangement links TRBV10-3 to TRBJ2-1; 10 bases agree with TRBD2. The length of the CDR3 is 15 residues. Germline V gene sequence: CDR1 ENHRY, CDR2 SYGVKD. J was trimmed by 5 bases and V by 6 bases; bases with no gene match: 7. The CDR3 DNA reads TGTGCCATCAGGGATAGCGGGAGGCCACACAATGAGCAGTTCTTC. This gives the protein CAIRDSGRPHNEQFF.

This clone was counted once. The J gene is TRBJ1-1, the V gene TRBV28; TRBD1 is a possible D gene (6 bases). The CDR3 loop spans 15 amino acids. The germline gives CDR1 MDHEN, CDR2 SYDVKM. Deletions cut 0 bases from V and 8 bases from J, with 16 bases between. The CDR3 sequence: CASSLWQGSSPEAFF. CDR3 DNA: TGTGCCAGCAGTTTATGGCAGGGGTCGTCACCCGAAGCTTTCTTT. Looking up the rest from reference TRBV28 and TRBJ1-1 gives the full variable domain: DVKVTQSSRYLVKRTGEKVFLECVQDMDHENMFWYRQDPGLGLRLIYFSYDVKMKEKGDIPEGYSVSREKKERFSLILESASTNQTSMYLCASSLWQGSSPEAFFGQGTRLTVV.